The source of this T cell receptor (beta chain) is a study of vaccination effects on CD4 cells after COVID-19. General observations from the study: Marked clonal contraction was seen late after vaccination (in both infection- and vaccine-induced clones).

About this clone itself: What it binds is not known.

ViraFEST used viral peptide pools to expand antigen-specific CD4+ T cells before sequencing. Subsequent to 10 days of culture, CD4+ T cells were isolated. Either the mRNA-1273 or the BNT162b2 vaccine was given to participants as two doses. Researchers reported culturing 2 million to 2.5 million PBMC in each well, adding approximately 9.4 IU/ml IL-2 and around 9.1 ug/ml peptides. Here immunoSEQ multiplex PCR was the method, and the copy in TCRdb shows in-frame clones only, minus some. The sample has tens of thousands of clones, more than 80% seen once. The germline V gene encodes CDR1 GTSNPN and CDR2 SVGIG (reference sequence). CDR3 length: 13 residues. Trimming stripped 2 bases from V and 8 bases from J, with 12 bases between.

Sequences were derived from CD4+ T cells from PBMCs cultured with SARS-CoV-2 spike peptides, sampled after COVID-19 vaccination. This TCR was recovered from a human donor who received a COVID-19 vaccine. Some clones in this sample may be carry-over from other donors' samples. The genes are TRBV30 and TRBJ1-4, with D possibly being TRBD1 (6 bases). The CDR3 region has the DNA TGTGCCTGGAGTTCAGGGGTCGGCGAAAAACTGTTTTTT. Its translation is CAWSSGVGEKLFF.